The 19 T cell receptor beta chains in this list originate from one sample, sequenced in a study of T cells in Graves' hyperthyroidism and ophthalmopathy. Regions amplified from RNA transcripts were the TCR beta CDR3 regions. TCR CDR3 regions were first amplified by RT-PCR with HTBI primers. TCRdb redid the calling of the multiplex PCR reads with MiXCR, one entry per CDR3 protein. Of roughly 640,000 distinct CDR3 sequences detected, 15% to 20% appear once; the ten largest clones hold around 3.3%. Sequencing was done on a sample of blood. The receptors were gathered from a woman aged 35 to 49 with Graves' ophthalmopathy.

The V and J genes are TRBV7-3 and TRBJ2-3; D possibly matches TRBD1 or TRBD2 (5 bases each). Germline V gene sequence: CDR1 SGHTA, CDR2 FQGTGA. The CDR3 loop spans 17 amino acids. The V and J ends lost 2 bases and 3 bases respectively, with 18 bases between them. CDR3 protein: CASSLWRGAGRTDTQYF. The CDR3 coding sequence is TGTGCCAGCAGCTTATGGAGAGGGGCGGGTAGGACAGATACGCAGTATTTT.

V and J are TRBV6-1 and TRBJ2-7; D is possibly TRBD1 (6 bases). V lost 5 bases and J lost 5, with 13 bases in between. The germline V gene encodes CDR1 MNHNS and CDR2 SASEGT. The CDR3 runs to 13 residues. The CDR3 loop reads CASSWGPRDEQYF. CDR3 DNA: TGTGCCAGCAGTTGGGGGCCCAGGGACGAGCAGTACTTC.

The V and J genes are TRBV7-8 and TRBJ2-2; no reliable D call. V shed 4 bases and J shed 6 bases, with 9 bases lying between them. The CDR3 has 13 amino acids. In germline, CDR1 is SGHVS, CDR2 FQNEAQ. CDR3 bases: TGTGCCAGCAGCTCCCCCCCCGCCGGGGAGCTGTTTTTT. Amino acid sequence: CASSSPPAGELFF.

This clonotype was counted a few times. A clone one base away is much larger, so this may be a read error. The V call is TRBV30, the J call TRBJ2-3; TRBD2 matches at 11 bases. CDR3 length: 15 residues. V lost 8 bases and J lost 5; bases outside the gene matches: 12. Germline V gives CDR1 GTSNPN, CDR2 SVGIG (reference sequence). The CDR3 loop is CATSLAGGPVDTQYF. The DNA of the CDR3 is TGTGCCACCAGTCTAGCGGGAGGCCCAGTAGATACGCAGTATTTT.

This clonotype was seen only a few times. The genes are TRBV6-1 and TRBJ2-2; 7 nucleotides match TRBD1. The V and J ends lost 6 bases and 5 bases, in that order; junction bases with no gene match: 6. The CDR3 extends over 14 amino acids. Germline values: CDR1 MNHNS, CDR2 SASEGT. The DNA for the CDR3 is TGTGCCAGCAGACGGGACAGATTAACCGGGGAGCTGTTTTTT. This translates into CASRRDRLTGELFF.

The chain has TRBV5-4 and TRBJ2-7, with TRBD2 as a possible D gene (5 bases). From germline, CDR1 is SGHNT and CDR2 YYREEE (reference sequence). V gave up 4 bases and J gave up 5 bases, with 19 bases separating them. CDR3 length equals 15 residues. The CDR3 bases are TGTGCCAGCAGCCGGAGAGGCGGAGGCGTTAACGAGCAGTACTTC. Translated, it gives CASSRRGGGVNEQYF.

This clonotype has a handful of counts. The J gene is TRBJ1-5, the V gene TRBV18, with 7 bases matching TRBD1. Germline V gene lookup returns CDR1 KGHSH and CDR2 LQKENI. The CDR3 runs 15 residues. Losses at the gene ends were 2 bases for V and 6 bases for J; bases not matched to a gene: 7. CDR3 sequence: CASSPGKGGGQPQHF. The DNA of the CDR3 is TGTGCCAGCTCACCAGGAAAAGGGGGCGGTCAGCCCCAGCATTTT.

This clonotype was found a few times. This chain uses TRBV9 with TRBJ1-1, with a weak D call TRBD1 (6 bases). Germline V gene data show CDR1 as SGDLS and CDR2 as YYNGEE. V was shortened by 6 bases and J by 5 bases, with 11 bases between the two germline ends. CDR3 size: 12 residues. CDR3 in amino acids: CASNRVETEAFF. The CDR3 DNA is TGTGCCAGCAACAGGGTTGAGACTGAAGCTTTCTTT.

This clonotype was seen ten or more times. V and J are TRBV28 and TRBJ2-7; D is unresolved. Germline V lookup: CDR1 MDHEN, CDR2 SYDVKM. Between the trimmed V and J ends, which lost 10 bases and 5 bases, there was a span of 21 bases. This CDR3 has 14 residues. CDR3 sequence (DNA): TGTGCCACCGAAGGATCCACGGTTTGGAACGAGCAGTACTTC. It yields the protein CATEGSTVWNEQYF.

This clonotype was observed at least ten times. The chain has TRBV5-1 and TRBJ2-7; D is possibly TRBD2 (6 bases). With 8 bases removed from V and 4 bases from J, the gap between germline ends came to 7 bases. The CDR3 totals 10 residues. Germline V gene sequence: CDR1 SGHRS, CDR2 YFSETQ. The CDR3 spells CARSGYEQYF. The DNA of the CDR3 is TGCGCCAGGAGCGGGTACGAGCAGTACTTC.

This clonotype was observed many times. The gene calls are TRBV28 and TRBJ2-2; no clear D. Trimming cost V 4 bases and J 4 bases, with 10 bases left between them. This CDR3 region has 14 residues. Germline V gene sequence: CDR1 MDHEN, CDR2 SYDVKM. CDR3 in DNA: TGTGCCAGCAGTTATCCTCTATTCACCGGGGAGCTGTTTTTT. Encoded protein: CASSYPLFTGELFF.

The chain has TRBV19 and TRBJ1-2; possible D gene TRBD1, 6 bases. Germline CDR1 LNHDA, CDR2 SQIVND (reference sequence). V lost 3 bases and J lost 1, with 21 bases in between. The length of the CDR3 is 18 residues. The CDR3 region has the DNA TGTGCCAGTAGTATGGGGGTACCGGGGACACCGCGTAACTATGGCTACACCTTC. Protein sequence: CASSMGVPGTPRNYGYTF. The complete variable domain, with remaining parts taken from reference TRBV19 and TRBJ1-2, reads DGGITQSPKYLFRKEGQNVTLSCEQNLNHDAMYWYRQDPGQGLRLIYYSQIVNDFQKGDIAEGYSVSREKKESFPLTVTSAQKNPTAFYLCASSMGVPGTPRNYGYTFGSGTRLTVV.

The J gene is TRBJ2-1, the V gene TRBV7-3, with 11 bases identical to TRBD2. With 5 bases clipped from V and 7 bases from J, the junction kept 7 bases outside the gene matches. The CDR3 runs to 15 residues. Germline loops: CDR1 SGHTA, CDR2 FQGTGA. CDR3 sequence (DNA): TGTGCCAGCAGCCTAGCGGGAGGTCCACAGAATGAGCAGTTCTTC. It yields the protein CASSLAGGPQNEQFF.

This clonotype came up a few times. The chain is built from TRBV18 and TRBJ2-3, with D possibly TRBD2 on 6 matching bases. Germline V lookup: CDR1 KGHSH, CDR2 LQKENI. Trimming shortened V by 3 bases and J by 4 bases, and 14 bases separated the two germline ends. The CDR3 contains 15 residues. DNA for the CDR3: TGTGCCAGCTCACCTACAAGGGGAGGAGCAGATACGCAGTATTTT. Translating it yields CASSPTRGGADTQYF.

The table lists this clonotype with many counts. The rearrangement joins TRBV5-1 to TRBJ2-4; D is undetermined. The V gene lost 2 bases and the J gene lost 0 bases, with 6 bases spanning the gap. The CDR3 is 14 amino acids. Germline V gene data show CDR1 as SGHRS and CDR2 as YFSETQ. Here the CDR3 reads CASSFPGAKNIQYF. CDR3 in DNA: TGCGCCAGCAGCTTCCCGGGAGCCAAAAACATTCAGTACTTC.

This clonotype was seen only a few times. The rearrangement uses TRBV2 and TRBJ1-3; 7 bases line up with TRBD1. Germline V gene lookup returns CDR1 SNHLY and CDR2 FYNNEI. The CDR3 has 14 amino acids. Germline trimming cut 7 bases from V and 4 bases from J; bases unmatched to any gene: 7. Here the CDR3 reads CASKQTGVGNTIYF. In DNA, the CDR3 is TGTGCCAGCAAGCAAACAGGGGTAGGAAACACCATATATTTT.

This clonotype came up a few times. The J gene is TRBJ1-4, the V gene TRBV6-1; tentatively, D is TRBD1 (5 bases). The CDR3 runs 15 residues. V lost 4 bases and J lost 0, with 9 bases in between. Germline CDR1 reads MNHNS; CDR2 reads SASEGT. CDR3 DNA sequence: TGTGCCAGCAGTGGGACATCAGCAACTAATGAAAAACTGTTTTTT. Protein sequence: CASSGTSATNEKLFF.

This clonotype was counted ten times or more. V gene TRBV2 combines with J gene TRBJ2-5, with D tentatively TRBD1 (5 bases). The CDR3 length is 14 residues. Germline CDR1 and CDR2: SNHLY and FYNNEI. Trimming cost V 6 bases and J 2 bases, with 13 bases left between them. In nucleotides, the CDR3 is TGTGCCAGCAGCTCCCGGACAATTCAAGAGACCCAGTACTTC. This codes for CASSSRTIQETQYF.

The rearrangement joins TRBV28 to TRBJ1-6; D may be TRBD1 (5 bases). This CDR3 contains 12 residues. Germline CDR1 reads MDHEN; CDR2 reads SYDVKM. Trimming stripped 7 bases from V and 14 bases from J, with 15 bases between. The CDR3 DNA reads as TGTGCCAGCAATAGACAGCCCGTGGCCCTCCACTTT. It is translated as CASNRQPVALHF.